This entry concerns a single TCR beta chain. As yet, its antigen is unknown. The sample originates from a study of cytotoxic CD8 clonotypes in ibrutinib-treated CLL. Looking at the study overall: The cohort had around 10 relapsed/refractory and around 15 treatment-naive patients, around 18 IGHV unmutated. Results showed about 24 partial and 2 complete responses; following median 68 months, about 15 remained remitted, about twelve advanced.

Study-level results: Public clonotypes were rare and shrank or held steady on treatment. A rise in clonality was seen at ibrutinib response, and a fall back toward baseline was seen at progression.

The V end was cut by 3 bases, the J end by 4 bases, with 10 bases between. Germline assignment: CDR1 KGHSH and CDR2 LQKENI. This CDR3 has 13 amino acids. The protocol was immunoSEQ multiplex PCR, while the TCRdb copy is restricted to in-frame clones and leaves out a portion. Of fewer than 50,000 clones listed, 50% to 75% are singletons. The specimen was PBMCs, collected after 24 months of ibrutinib treatment. The origin of this receptor is a human donor with chronic lymphocytic leukemia. The V call is TRBV18, the J call TRBJ2-7; D may be TRBD2 (5 bases). The CDR3 region has the DNA TGTGCCAGCTCACCCTTAAGGGAGTACGAGCAGTACTTC. Translated: CASSPLREYEQYF.